This T cell receptor beta chain was captured in a study of T cells in Graves' hyperthyroidism and ophthalmopathy. Germline trimming cut 6 bases from V and 0 bases from J; bases unmatched to any gene: 5. The germline V gene encodes CDR1 MNHEY and CDR2 SVGEGT. The CDR3 consists of 16 residues. TCR beta CDR3 regions were amplified from RNA. The TCR CDR3 was amplified in a first-round RT-PCR using the HTBI primer set. TCRdb fed the multiplex PCR reads into MiXCR, producing one record per CDR3 protein. The repertoire holds 490,000 or so distinct CDR3 sequences, with just under 20% as singletons. Sequences were obtained from blood. The TCR comes from a man aged 40-55 years with Graves' ophthalmopathy. V is TRBV6-2 or TRBV6-3 and J is TRBJ1-4; TRBD1 matches at 9 bases. CDR3 amino acids: CASRKDRGSTNEKLFF. The CDR3 DNA is TGTGCCAGCAGGAAGGACAGGGGTTCAACTAATGAAAAACTGTTTTTT.